The clone carrying this T cell receptor beta chain was observed a few times. Its specificity is unknown. Both 60 Vbeta primers and 13 Jbeta primers went into the PCR. Profiling relied on immunoSEQ multiplex PCR, and the TCRdb table lists in-frame clones only, not all of them. The sample consists of nearly 110,000 clones, less than 85% of them appearing once. The CDR3 contains 11 residues. Germline V CDR1 and CDR2: SEHNR, FQNEAQ (reference sequence). Trimming removed 4 bases at V and 7 bases at J, with 8 bases between. These data are taken from a study of cytomegalovirus exposure and HLA in healthy donors. Findings and limits, study-wide: Rates of TCR association differed by HLA locus in a later analysis, with DRB1 highest and HLA-C lowest.

Source material: PBMCs. The chain recombines TRBV7-9 with TRBJ2-7; D possibly corresponds to TRBD2 (5 bases). This TCR was recovered from a woman aged 40-49 years in good health and CMV-seropositive. The CDR3 DNA sequence: TGTGCCAGCAGCTCCACGGGGGAGCAGTACTTC. Amino acid sequence: CASSSTGEQYF.